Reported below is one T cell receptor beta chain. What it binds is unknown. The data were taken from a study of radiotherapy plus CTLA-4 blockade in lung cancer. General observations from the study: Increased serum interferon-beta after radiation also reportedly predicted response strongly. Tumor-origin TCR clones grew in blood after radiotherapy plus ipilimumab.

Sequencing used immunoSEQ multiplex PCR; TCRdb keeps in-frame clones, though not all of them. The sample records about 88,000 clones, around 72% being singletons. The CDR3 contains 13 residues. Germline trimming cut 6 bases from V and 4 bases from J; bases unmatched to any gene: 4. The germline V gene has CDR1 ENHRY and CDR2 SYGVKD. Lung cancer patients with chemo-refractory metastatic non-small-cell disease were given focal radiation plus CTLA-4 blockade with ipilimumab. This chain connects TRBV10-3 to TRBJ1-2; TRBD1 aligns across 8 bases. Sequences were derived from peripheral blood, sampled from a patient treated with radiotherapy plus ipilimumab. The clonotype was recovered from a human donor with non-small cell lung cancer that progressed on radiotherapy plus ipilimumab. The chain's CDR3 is CAISGTGGYGYTF. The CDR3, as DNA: TGTGCCATCAGCGGGACAGGTGGCTATGGCTACACCTTC.